A single sample is the source of the 13 T cell receptor beta chains below, sequenced in a study of blood T cell repertoires in COVID-19. Assay: immunoSEQ multiplex PCR; the TCRdb copy retains only in-frame clones and omits some. The data show a few hundred thousand clones, about 90% seen once. The specimen sequenced was PBMCs or T cells enriched from blood (not recorded which). The receptors were gathered from a woman aged 25-40 years who had recovered from COVID-19.

The chain joins TRBV19 to TRBJ1-2; no definite D call. The germline CDR1 and CDR2 sequences are LNHDA and SQIVND (reference sequence). V was clipped by 5 bases and J by 2 bases, with 12 bases between them. The CDR3 has 14 residues. The CDR3 is CASSPVGGNYGYTF. The CDR3 DNA reads as TGTGCCAGTAGTCCCGTTGGAGGCAACTATGGCTACACCTTC.

In this sample, this clone turned up once. The chain uses TRBV6-4 and TRBJ2-6; TRBD1 matches at 8 bases. CDR3 size: 16 residues. Germline V gives CDR1 MRHNA, CDR2 SNTAGT. With V trimmed by 4 bases and J by 2 bases, 4 bases remained unmatched. CDR3 protein: CASSAQGATGANVLTF. The DNA for the CDR3 is TGTGCCAGCAGTGCGCAGGGGGCTACTGGGGCCAACGTCCTGACTTTC.

This clone was recorded once. V and J are TRBV9 and TRBJ2-5; maybe TRBD1 (7 bases). Deletions cut 0 bases from V and 3 bases from J, with 12 bases between. Germline CDR1 is SGDLS and CDR2 is YYNGEE. This CDR3 comprises 15 residues. DNA of the CDR3: TGTGCCAGCAGCGTAGGAGGCAGGGGGGAAGAGACCCAGTACTTC. Amino acid sequence: CASSVGGRGEETQYF.

The chain couples TRBV4-3 to TRBJ2-7; 7 bases map to TRBD2. The CDR3 consists of 14 residues. With V trimmed by 1 base and J by 3 bases, 3 bases remained unmatched. Germline lookup yields CDR1 LGHNA and CDR2 YSLEER. CDR3 protein: CASSQGASGYEQYF. The CDR3 DNA reads TGCGCCAGCAGCCAAGGCGCTAGCGGCTACGAGCAGTACTTC.

The V gene is TRBV18, the J gene TRBJ1-1; no clear D gene. The V end was cut by 3 bases, the J end by 0 bases, with 11 bases between. This CDR3 has 15 residues. Germline lookup yields CDR1 KGHSH and CDR2 LQKENI. CDR3 residues: CASSPDIGVNTEAFF. The CDR3 DNA is TGTGCCAGCTCACCTGACATTGGCGTGAACACTGAAGCTTTCTTT.

V usage is TRBV19 and J usage is TRBJ1-3, with 7 bases fitting TRBD1. This CDR3 comprises 15 residues. V was pared by 6 bases and J by 2 bases, with 7 bases of the junction left unmatched. Germline assignment: CDR1 LNHDA and CDR2 SQIVND (reference sequence). The CDR3 coding sequence is TGTGCCAGTAGCCGGACCGGGACAGCTGGAAACACCATATATTTT. Amino acid sequence: CASSRTGTAGNTIYF.

V usage is TRBV6-1 and J usage is TRBJ1-4; no firm D call. The CDR3 spans 17 residues. V lost 0 bases and J 0 bases, leaving 11 bases between the germline ends. The germline V gene has CDR1 MNHNS and CDR2 SASEGT. The CDR3 is CASSEAVTRATNEKLFF. The CDR3 bases are TGTGCCAGCAGTGAAGCAGTAACGAGGGCAACTAATGAAAAACTGTTTTTT.

The V and J genes are TRBV11-2 and TRBJ1-1; no firm D call. Germline V gene sequence: CDR1 SGHAT, CDR2 FQNNGV. The CDR3 has 13 amino acids. Trimming took 0 bases from V and 11 from J, leaving 13 bases between them. The CDR3 sequence is CASSLDGHGYAFF. In DNA form, the CDR3 reads TGTGCCAGCAGCTTAGACGGCCACGGGTACGCTTTCTTT.

This chain's CDR3 is CSDTDGDYGYTF. The CDR3 region has the DNA TGCAGCGACACTGACGGAGACTATGGCTACACCTTC. The chain links TRBV29-1 to TRBJ1-2; D gene unclear. Germline lookup yields CDR1 SQVTM and CDR2 ANQGSEA. Trimming removed 7 bases from V and 3 bases from J, with 12 bases in between. This CDR3 has 12 amino acids.

The gene calls are TRBV29-1 and TRBJ1-2; TRBD1 agrees at 8 bases. The CDR3 runs to 13 residues. V trimming: 6 bases; J trimming: 0 bases; junction bases outside the gene matches: 3. In germline, CDR1 is SQVTM, CDR2 ANQGSEA. The chain's CDR3 is CSVWTGPNYGYTF. CDR3 nucleotides: TGCAGCGTGTGGACAGGGCCTAACTATGGCTACACCTTC. Using reference TRBV29-1 and TRBJ1-2 for the parts outside the CDR3, the full variable domain is SAVISQKPSRDICQRGTSLTIQCQVDSQVTMMFWYRQQPGQSLTLIATANQGSEATYESGFVIDKFPISRPNLTFSTLTVSNMSPEDSSIYLCSVWTGPNYGYTFGSGTRLTVV.

The J gene is TRBJ2-3, the V gene TRBV13; 11 nucleotides line up with TRBD2. The CDR3 runs to 18 residues. CDR1 and CDR2 (germline): PRHDT, FYEKMQ (reference sequence). V lost 1 base to trimming and J lost 2 bases; unmatched junction nucleotides: 8. In DNA form, the CDR3 reads TGTGCCAGCAGCTTAGCCCCCCTAGCGGGGGGCATCACAGATACGCAGTATTTT. This sequence encodes CASSLAPLAGGITDTQYF.

V usage is TRBV19 and J usage is TRBJ1-5, with 7 bases aligning to TRBD1. The CDR3 spans 15 residues. With V trimmed by 7 bases and J by 6 bases, 12 bases remained unmatched. Germline assignment: CDR1 LNHDA and CDR2 SQIVND (reference sequence). The CDR3 bases are TGTGCCAGTAATTCGGGGAGAGGGGGCGGTCAGCCCCAGCATTTT. Protein sequence: CASNSGRGGGQPQHF.

This chain's CDR3 is CASTPLRASGGARETQYF. The CDR3 nucleotides are TGTGCCAGCACCCCTCTTCGGGCTAGCGGGGGTGCGCGGGAGACCCAGTACTTC. V and J are TRBV27 and TRBJ2-5; TRBD2 agrees at 10 bases. In germline, CDR1 is MNHEY, CDR2 SMNVEV (reference sequence). Germline trimming cut 7 bases from V and 5 bases from J; bases unmatched to any gene: 19. CDR3 length: 18 amino acids.